This T cell receptor (beta chain) was recovered during a study of human T cells and chemical hapten exposure. Whole-study context: Minor pooled library volume differences mainly drove per-sample TCR yield variation.

The CDR3 is 17 amino acids. Trimming removed 0 bases from V and 5 bases from J, with 20 bases in between. Germline CDR1 reads DFQATT; CDR2 reads SNEGSKA (reference sequence). This sample's time point: pre-sensitization, week 0. Documented treatment: therapeutic diphenylcyclopropenone sensitization with weekly scalp DPC. Donors, patients with alopecia ranging from 18 to 70 years old and judged suitable for DPC, provided samples. A remark on this clonotype: Its specificity is unknown.

Findings of the study overall: No shift was seen in TCRs above 1 in 1000 frequency with DPC sensitization. Relative to control repertoires, expanded TCRs gave rise to significantly more large CDR3 similarity clusters.

TCRdb re-called the RACE reads with MiXCR, one entry per CDR3 protein. This sample has about 260,000 distinct CDR3 sequences, with approximately 8.6% found just once. The genes are TRBV20-1 and TRBJ1-5; no clear D gene. This sequence was found in a woman aged 40 to 50 with alopecia areata. Some clones in this sample may be carry-over from other donors' samples. The sample here was whole blood, taken in connection with sensitization to the hapten diphenylcyclopropenone (DPC). The CDR3 is CSAREIGRILADQPQHF. In nucleotides, the CDR3 is TGCAGTGCTAGAGAAATAGGCAGAATACTGGCCGATCAGCCCCAGCATTTT.